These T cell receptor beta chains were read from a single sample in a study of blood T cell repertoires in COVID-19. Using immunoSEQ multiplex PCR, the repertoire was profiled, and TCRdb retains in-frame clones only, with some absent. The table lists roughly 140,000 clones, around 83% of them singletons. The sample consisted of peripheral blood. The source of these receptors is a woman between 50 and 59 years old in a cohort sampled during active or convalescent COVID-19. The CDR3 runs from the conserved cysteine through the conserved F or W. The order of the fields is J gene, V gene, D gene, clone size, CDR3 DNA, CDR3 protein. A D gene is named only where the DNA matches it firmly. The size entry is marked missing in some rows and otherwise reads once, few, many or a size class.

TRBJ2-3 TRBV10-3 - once TGTGCCATCGCGAGGGGGCCGGGCCCGGGGGCAGATACGCAGTATTTT CAIARGPGPGADTQYF
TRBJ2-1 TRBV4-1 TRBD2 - TGCGCCAGCAGCCAAGAGGGAAGCGGGGTTATGGATGAGCAGTTCTTC CASSQEGSGVMDEQFF
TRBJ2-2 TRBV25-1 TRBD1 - TGTGCCAGCAGTGAAATAGGGACAGGGGGCTTTAGCACCGGGGAGCTGTTTTTT CASSEIGTGGFSTGELFF
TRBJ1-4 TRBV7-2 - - TGTGCCAGCAGCTTAGCGACAATCTCTGAAAAACTGTTTTTT CASSLATISEKLFF
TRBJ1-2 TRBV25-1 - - TGTGCCAGTAGACAGCAGAACTATGGCTACACCTTC CASRQQNYGYTF
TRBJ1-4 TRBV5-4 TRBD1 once TGTGCCAGCAGCCTGAACCCAAAGGGGGCGGATGAAAAACTGTTTTTT CASSLNPKGADEKLFF
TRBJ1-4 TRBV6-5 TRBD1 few TGTGCCAGCAGCCTAGGACAGGCAACTAATGAAAAACTGTTTTTT CASSLGQATNEKLFF
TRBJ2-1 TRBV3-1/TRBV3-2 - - TGTGCCAGCAACCAAGGGGGAGGGTTACTAATCAATGAGCAGTTCTTC CASNQGGGLLINEQFF
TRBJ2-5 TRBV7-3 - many TGTGCCAGCAGCTTATCCAGCCAAGAGACCCAGTACTTC CASSLSSQETQYF
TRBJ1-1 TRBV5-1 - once TGCGCCAGCAGCTTGGATGGGGGCTTCACTGAAGCTTTCTTT CASSLDGGFTEAFF
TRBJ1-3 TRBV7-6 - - TGTGCCAGCAGCTTAAGGACCCAGGGGTATCCTGGAAACACCATATATTTT CASSLRTQGYPGNTIYF
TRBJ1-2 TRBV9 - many TGTGCCAGCAGCGACTCCCCTGTGGGTCAAAGGGGCTATGGCTACACCTTC CASSDSPVGQRGYGYTF
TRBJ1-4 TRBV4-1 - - TGCGCCAGCAGCCCATCAGGGTCAACTAATGAAAAACTGTTTTTT CASSPSGSTNEKLFF
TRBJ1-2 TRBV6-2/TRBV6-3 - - TGTGCCAGCAGTCCCGAGGACGGACTCCACTTGGGAGGCTACACCTTC CASSPEDGLHLGGYTF
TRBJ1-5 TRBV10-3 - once TGTGCCATCAGTGAGTCGTTAGATAGCAATCAGCCCCAGCATTTT CAISESLDSNQPQHF
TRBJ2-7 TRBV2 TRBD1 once TGTGCCAGCAGCATGGGACAGGGGGCCTACGAGCAGTACTTC CASSMGQGAYEQYF
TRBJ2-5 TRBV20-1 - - TGCAGTGCTACGGACCAAGAGACCCAGTACTTC CSATDQETQYF
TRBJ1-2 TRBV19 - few TGTGCCAGTAGTGTTGAGTACTATGGCTACACCTTC CASSVEYYGYTF
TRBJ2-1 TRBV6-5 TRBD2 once TGTGCCAGCAGTTACACCGGGGGGGCCGATGAGCAGTTCTTC CASSYTGGADEQFF
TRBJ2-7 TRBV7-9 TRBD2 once TGTGCCAGCAGCCGTAGCGGGGGGCTCTACGAGCAGTACTTC CASSRSGGLYEQYF
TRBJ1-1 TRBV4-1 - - TGCGCCAGCAGCATGGACACTAACTTGAACACTGAAGCTTTCTTT CASSMDTNLNTEAFF
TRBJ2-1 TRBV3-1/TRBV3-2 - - TGTGCCAGCTGTCAGGGCAGCTACAATGAGCAGTTCTTC CASCQGSYNEQFF